The clone carrying this TCR beta chain was counted a few times. These data come from a study of human T cells and chemical hapten exposure. As for the study in general: For sensitization, 2% DPC was applied to an approximately 2 cm by approximately 2 cm patch of upper inner arm skin. Per-sample TCR yield variability stemmed mainly from small pooled library volume differences.

Time point of the sample: patch test 3, about 24 weeks after DPC sensitization. Noted treatment: therapeutic diphenylcyclopropenone sensitization with weekly scalp DPC. Unfractionated whole blood yielded the extracted total RNA. One entry per CDR3 protein results from TCRdb running MiXCR on the RACE reads. The sample shows about 48,000 distinct CDR3 sequences, 9.9% of them seen only once. The CDR3 loop spans 15 amino acids. The germline V gene encodes CDR1 SGHDT and CDR2 YYEEEE. The ends were cut back, 0 bases at V and 8 bases at J, with 15 bases in the middle. The chain combines TRBV5-6 with TRBJ2-1, with D unclear. Source: whole blood, taken in connection with sensitization to the hapten diphenylcyclopropenone (DPC). This TCR was sampled from a woman between 40 and 55 years old with alopecia areata. Some clones in this sample may be carry-over from other donors' samples. The CDR3 loop reads CASSLGSFGRDEQFF. In DNA, the CDR3 is TGTGCCAGCAGCTTGGGGTCCTTTGGTAGGGATGAGCAGTTCTTC.